The T cell receptor (beta chain) described here comes from a study of cytomegalovirus exposure and HLA in healthy donors. About the research overall: Per a later analysis, the roughly 680 first-cohort and approximately 120 validation repertoires shared one platform.

Germline trimming cut 1 base from V and 7 bases from J; bases unmatched to any gene: 9. The germline V gene has CDR1 SGHAT and CDR2 FQNNGV. This CDR3 has 16 amino acids. TCRdb's table, derived via immunoSEQ multiplex PCR, lists solely in-frame clones and lacks some. The sample shows some 250,000 clones, around 91% of them seen only once. The sequence was obtained from a woman aged 25 to 39 in good health and CMV-seronegative. The chain carries TRBV11-2 and TRBJ2-2; TRBD2 agrees at 7 bases. The sequenced sample was PBMCs. The CDR3 loop reads CASSLGLAAVGGELFF. Here the CDR3 DNA reads TGTGCCAGCAGCTTAGGGCTAGCGGCGGTCGGCGGGGAGCTGTTTTTT.